This passage covers 26 T cell receptor beta chains from one sample sequenced in a study of blood T cell repertoires in COVID-19. The data were produced by immunoSEQ multiplex PCR, yet TCRdb's version contains in-frame clones alone and is incomplete. The sample holds under 250,000 clones, 86% seen once. Sequences were obtained from peripheral blood. The receptors were sampled from a woman older than 75 with COVID-19, enrolled during active disease.

CDR3 protein: CASGDRASNTEAFF. CDR3 nucleotides: TGTGCCAGCGGAGACAGGGCTTCTAACACTGAAGCTTTCTTT. The rearrangement uses TRBV6-5 and TRBJ1-1; 7 bases fit TRBD1. The V and J ends lost 8 bases and 2 bases, in that order; junction bases with no gene match: 8. The CDR3 contains 14 residues. Germline V gene sequence: CDR1 MNHEY, CDR2 SVGAGI.

This clone was seen a handful of times. This chain uses TRBV29-1 with TRBJ1-1; D gene unclear. Trimming cost V 3 bases and J 2 bases, with 10 bases left between them. Germline V gene data show CDR1 as SQVTM and CDR2 as ANQGSEA. The CDR3 consists of 13 residues. CDR3 in DNA: TGCAGCGTTGAGAGGCGAGTAAACACTGAAGCTTTCTTT. This gives the protein CSVERRVNTEAFF.

The chain joins TRBV6-1 to TRBJ1-2, with 7 bases lining up with TRBD1. Trimming cost V 3 bases and J 7 bases; bases outside gene matches: 14. The germline V gene has CDR1 MNHNS and CDR2 SASEGT. The CDR3 contains 16 residues. The CDR3 loop is CASSDPGQGENSGYTF. CDR3 nucleotide sequence: TGTGCCAGCAGTGACCCGGGGCAGGGGGAAAATTCTGGCTACACCTTC.

J is TRBJ1-1 and V is TRBV5-4; D gene unclear. The V gene's germline CDR1 is SGHNT and CDR2 YYREEE (reference sequence). This CDR3 region has 12 residues. The germline V and J ends were trimmed by 8 bases and 1 base, with 9 bases remaining between them. The CDR3: CASQNPNTEAFF. For the CDR3, the DNA is TGTGCCAGTCAAAATCCGAACACTGAAGCTTTCTTT. The whole variable domain, filled in from reference TRBV5-4 and TRBJ1-1, reads ETGVTQSPTHLIKTRGQQVTLRCSSQSGHNTVSWYQQALGQGPQFIFQYYREEENGRGNFPPRFSGLQFPNYSSELNVNALELDDSALYLCASQNPNTEAFFGQGTRLTVV.

The chain recombines TRBV9 with TRBJ1-2; TRBD1 matches at 7 bases. The ends lost 4 bases at V and 4 bases at J; junction bases unmatched: 16. Germline CDR1 reads SGDLS; CDR2 reads YYNGEE. This CDR3 is built from 17 residues. The CDR3 DNA sequence: TGTGCCAGCAGCTCGAACCAGGGGGGACAGCGAGTCTATGGCTACACCTTC. The encoded protein is CASSSNQGGQRVYGYTF.

The V and J genes are TRBV5-1 and TRBJ2-3; tentatively, D is TRBD1 (5 bases). The CDR3 has 13 amino acids. Germline V gene lookup returns CDR1 SGHRS and CDR2 YFSETQ. With 3 bases removed from V and 4 bases from J, the gap between germline ends came to 9 bases. The chain's CDR3 is CASSSRTSDTQYF. CDR3 nucleotides: TGCGCCAGCAGCTCCCGGACATCAGATACGCAGTATTTT.

This sequence joins TRBV6-5 and TRBJ1-1, with 7 nucleotides matching TRBD1. The germline gives CDR1 MNHEY, CDR2 SVGAGI. Germline trimming cut 6 bases from V and 4 bases from J; bases unmatched to any gene: 8. The CDR3 covers 14 residues. The DNA of the CDR3 is TGTGCCAGCAGGCCCCTTGACAGGGCCACTGAAGCTTTCTTT. Its translation is CASRPLDRATEAFF.

The count of this clone is one. This sequence joins TRBV5-1 and TRBJ1-4; weak D call: TRBD1 (5 bases). This CDR3 spans 14 amino acids. Germline V gene data show CDR1 as SGHRS and CDR2 as YFSETQ. Between the trimmed V and J ends, which lost 0 bases and 7 bases, there was a span of 10 bases. The CDR3 is CASSLGQPGEKLFF. The DNA of the CDR3 is TGCGCCAGCAGCTTGGGACAGCCCGGTGAAAAACTGTTTTTT.

A remark on this clone: This same CDR3 is encoded by further DNA sequences in the sample. In nucleotides, the CDR3 is TGTGCCAGCAGTTTGACAGGCTATGGCTACACCTTC. The encoded protein is CASSLTGYGYTF. The chain uses TRBV28 and TRBJ1-2, with TRBD1 as a possible D gene (6 bases). Germline CDR1 and CDR2: MDHEN and SYDVKM. CDR3 length equals 12 residues. V was cut by 3 bases and J by 4 bases, with 6 bases left in between.

CDR3 in DNA: TGTGCCAGCAGCCTGGCCAAAACGAACACCGGGGAGCTGTTTTTT. Translating it yields CASSLAKTNTGELFF. V is TRBV7-3 and J is TRBJ2-2; D gene ambiguous. Trimming removed 5 bases from V and 0 bases from J, with 10 bases in between. Germline CDR1 SGHTA, CDR2 FQGTGA. CDR3 length: 15 residues.

This clone was recorded a few times. The rearrangement uses TRBV19 and TRBJ2-2; TRBD1 matches 9 bases. Germline values: CDR1 LNHDA, CDR2 SQIVND (reference sequence). The CDR3 has 15 residues. The V segment lost 4 bases and the J segment 4 bases; nucleotides outside the gene matches: 4. The CDR3 region is CASSNRGRGTGELFF. Here the CDR3 DNA reads TGTGCCAGTAGTAACAGGGGGCGCGGCACCGGGGAGCTGTTTTTT.

On this clone: The CDR3 ends on some other residue instead of the conserved phenylalanine or tryptophan, so this is likely a read error. The chain has TRBV4-2 and TRBJ1-6, with D perhaps TRBD1 (6 bases). The CDR3 has 12 residues. V lost 8 bases and J 7 bases, leaving 9 bases between the germline ends. Germline CDR1 LGHNA, CDR2 YNFKEQ. CDR3 nucleotide sequence: TGTGCCAGCGGGGGCAGGAATTCACCCCTCCACCTT. This encodes CASGGRNSPLHL.

The chain recombines TRBV3-1 (or the pseudogene TRBV3-2) with TRBJ1-1, with 8 positions matching TRBD1. Germline V CDR1 and CDR2: LGHDT, YNNKEL (reference sequence). Losses at the gene ends were 4 bases for V and 5 bases for J; bases not matched to a gene: 9. The CDR3 consists of 15 residues. The CDR3 DNA follows: TGTGCCAGCAGCCGATCGACAGGGGCGGTAACTGAAGCTTTCTTT. This translates into CASSRSTGAVTEAFF.

This clone was observed a few times. This sample includes further DNA sequences coding for the same CDR3. This CDR3 reads CASSSRVQETQYF. As DNA, the CDR3 is TGCGCCAGCAGCTCGAGGGTACAAGAGACCCAGTACTTC. The chain is built from TRBV5-1 and TRBJ2-5; tentative D call: TRBD2 (5 bases). Deletions cut 3 bases from V and 2 bases from J, with 8 bases between. The CDR3 totals 13 residues. Germline V lookup: CDR1 SGHRS, CDR2 YFSETQ. The variable domain in full, with the rest retrieved from reference TRBV5-1 and TRBJ2-5, is KAGVTQTPRYLIKTRGQQVTLSCSPISGHRSVSWYQQTPGQGLQFLFEYFSETQRNKGNFPGRFSGRQFSNSRSEMNVSTLELGDSALYLCASSSRVQETQYFGPGTRLLVL.

The chain joins TRBV7-2 to TRBJ2-2; D gene uncertain. With 4 bases removed from V and 7 bases from J, the gap between germline ends came to 10 bases. Germline loops: CDR1 SGHTA, CDR2 FQGNSA. This CDR3 comprises 13 residues. The DNA for the CDR3 is TGTGCCAGCAGCTACGGAGAGAACGGGGAGCTGTTTTTT. Protein sequence: CASSYGENGELFF.

There are a few counts of this clone. J is TRBJ1-4 and V is TRBV19; D is unresolved. V was pared by 4 bases and J by 8 bases, with 8 bases between. Germline assignment: CDR1 LNHDA and CDR2 SQIVND (reference sequence). The CDR3 runs 12 residues. The CDR3 region is CASSRNGEKLFF. The CDR3 nucleotides are TGTGCCAGTAGTAGAAACGGGGAAAAACTGTTTTTT.

The chain uses TRBV12-2 and TRBJ1-1; the table assigns TRBD1, which was not confirmed against the DNA. TRBV12-2 is annotated as a pseudogene. CDR3 length: 16 amino acids. Here the CDR3 DNA reads TGTGCAAGTCGCTTGGTAGCAGGGTGTTCGAACACTGAAGCTTTCTTT. This sequence encodes CASRLVAGCSNTEAFF.

In its sample, this clone was seen a few times. Other DNA sequences in the sample encode the same CDR3. V gene TRBV5-5 combines with J gene TRBJ1-1; 7 bases agree with TRBD1. Trimming at V came to 0 bases and at J to 7 bases, leaving 3 bases not matched to a gene. This CDR3 is built from 13 residues. Germline CDR1 reads SGHKS; CDR2 reads YYEKEE (reference sequence). The CDR3 nucleotides read TGTGCCAGCAGCTTGGAGGGGGACAGTGAAGCTTTCTTT. Its translation is CASSLEGDSEAFF.

This sequence joins TRBV14 and TRBJ2-1; D perhaps matches TRBD1 (5 bases). The length of the CDR3 is 15 residues. The V end was cut by 4 bases, the J end by 0 bases, with 10 bases between. CDR1 and CDR2 (germline): SGHDN, FVKESK. CDR3 DNA: TGTGCCAGCAGCCTAGGACACCTCTCCTACAATGAGCAGTTCTTC. Translation: CASSLGHLSYNEQFF. Complete variable domain (other parts from reference TRBV14 and TRBJ2-1): EAGVTQFPSHSVIEKGQTVTLRCDPISGHDNLYWYRRVMGKEIKFLLHFVKESKQDESGMPNNRFLAERTGGTYSTLKVQPAELEDSGVYFCASSLGHLSYNEQFFGPGTRLTVL.

V gene TRBV23-1 combines with J gene TRBJ2-7; tentatively, D is TRBD1 (5 bases). TRBV23-1 counts as an open reading frame of uncertain function. Trimming left V 0 bases short and J 4 bases short, with 7 bases between. The CDR3 has 13 residues. The CDR3, as DNA: TGCGCCAGCAGTCAATCTTCAGGGTACGAGCAGTACTTC. As protein: CASSQSSGYEQYF.

J is TRBJ1-6 and V is TRBV9; 9 nucleotides align to TRBD1. This CDR3 has 15 amino acids. The V gene's germline CDR1 is SGDLS and CDR2 YYNGEE. V lost 3 bases, J lost 8 bases, and 6 bases stayed unmatched. CDR3 amino acids: CASSAQDRGDSPLHF. In DNA form, the CDR3 reads TGTGCCAGCAGCGCCCAAGACAGGGGGGATTCACCCCTCCACTTT.

The CDR3 here is CSASRGSIGSYTF. In DNA, the CDR3 is TGCAGTGCCAGTCGGGGTTCGATAGGGAGCTACACCTTC. The J gene is TRBJ1-2, the V gene TRBV20-1; D not resolved. V lost 6 bases and J 9 bases, leaving 20 bases between the germline ends. The CDR3 has 13 amino acids. Looked up from germline, CDR1 is DFQATT and CDR2 is SNEGSKA (reference sequence).

This sequence joins TRBV2 and TRBJ2-5; D is possibly TRBD1 (5 bases). Trimming took off 2 bases at V and 7 bases at J, with 14 bases between the two ends. Germline CDR1 is SNHLY and CDR2 is FYNNEI. CDR3 size: 14 residues. CDR3 coding DNA: TGTGCCAGCAGTGAATCTGTAGGGGTATCGACCCAGTACTTC. Translating it yields CASSESVGVSTQYF.

The rearrangement links TRBV2 to TRBJ2-3, with 8 bases identical to TRBD2. The V and J ends lost 7 bases and 2 bases, in that order; junction bases with no gene match: 8. The CDR3 contains 15 residues. From germline, CDR1 is SNHLY and CDR2 FYNNEI. Here the CDR3 DNA reads TGTGCCAGCACCAGACTAGCGCTTGACACAGATACGCAGTATTTT. Residues: CASTRLALDTDTQYF.

The J gene is TRBJ1-4, the V gene TRBV7-2, with 9 bases identical to TRBD1. The CDR3 has 14 amino acids. Germline V lookup: CDR1 SGHTA, CDR2 FQGNSA. The V and J ends lost 5 bases and 4 bases, in that order; junction bases with no gene match: 2. CDR3 sequence: CASSLDRGNEKLFF. The CDR3 nucleotides read TGTGCCAGCAGCCTGGACAGGGGTAATGAAAAACTGTTTTTT.

The chain is built from TRBV18 and TRBJ1-2, with 10 bases identical to TRBD1. V lost 3 bases and J lost 4; bases outside the gene matches: 5. The CDR3 totals 15 residues. Germline CDR1 KGHSH, CDR2 LQKENI. The CDR3 reads CASSPGTGDFYGYTF. The CDR3 nucleotides are TGTGCCAGCTCACCGGGGACAGGGGATTTCTATGGCTACACCTTC. Based on the CDR3 plus reference TRBV18 and TRBJ1-2, the full variable domain is NAGVMQNPRHLVRRRGQEARLRCSPMKGHSHVYWYRQLPEEGLKFMVYLQKENIIDESGMPKERFSAEFPKEGPSILRIQQVVRGDSAAYFCASSPGTGDFYGYTFGSGTRLTVV.